Sequencing of this T cell receptor (beta chain) was carried out in a study of cytomegalovirus exposure and HLA in healthy donors. On the study more broadly: Early released data had about 85 million unique TCRs, all coming from HLA-typed donors.

These donors counted as nominally healthy when sampled, but unrecorded immune exposures were likely. PCR employed 60 Vbeta and 13 Jbeta primers. Clones were sequenced by immunoSEQ multiplex PCR, and TCRdb holds only the in-frame ones, with some missing. The sample gives about 170,000 clones, about 85% of which show up once; approximately 2.5% is in the top ten. The germline gives CDR1 SGHAT, CDR2 FQDESV (reference sequence). This CDR3 comprises 17 residues. Trimming stripped 4 bases from V and 3 bases from J, with 19 bases between. Sequencing used PBMCs. The genes are TRBV11-1 and TRBJ2-1, with D perhaps TRBD1 (5 bases). The clonotype originates from a man in his thirties or forties in good health and CMV-seropositive. CDR3: CASSSRHRLVGYNEQFF. CDR3 nucleotides: TGTGCCAGCAGCTCCCGTCACAGGTTAGTTGGCTACAATGAGCAGTTCTTC.